This T cell receptor beta chain was identified in a study of T cells after yellow fever vaccination. The V end lost 4 bases, the J end lost 6 bases, and 17 bases lay between the germline ends. Germline V gene lookup returns CDR1 SGHRS and CDR2 YFSETQ. This CDR3 is 15 amino acids long. UMIs and a universal primer site were added when TCR cDNA was made by 5'RACE template switching. Using its own MiXCR run on the 5' RACE reads, TCRdb lists one record per CDR3 protein. The sample has a few hundred thousand distinct CDR3 sequences; roughly a sixth are singletons. The V call is TRBV5-1, the J call TRBJ2-1; possible D gene TRBD2, 6 bases. This sample comprised PBMCs, obtained 4 to 5 days after the first yellow fever vaccination. This receptor was taken from a man younger than 35 who received the YFV17D yellow fever vaccine. This chain's CDR3 is CASSPMGDFTNEQFF. CDR3 in DNA: TGCGCCAGCAGCCCCATGGGGGACTTTACCAATGAGCAGTTCTTC. Together with reference TRBV5-1 and TRBJ2-1, the CDR3 gives the full variable domain: KAGVTQTPRYLIKTRGQQVTLSCSPISGHRSVSWYQQTPGQGLQFLFEYFSETQRNKGNFPGRFSGRQFSNSRSEMNVSTLELGDSALYLCASSPMGDFTNEQFFGPGTRLTVL.